This T cell receptor (beta chain) was identified in a study of T cell clonality in common variable immunodeficiency. This clone was seen at least ten times. The missing CDR3 end, 3 residues past where the read stops, is filled in from the germline J gene. Patients and controls were mostly of Caucasian heritage. Heparinized whole blood, about 4.5 to 8.5 ml, came from each donor. CVID and control samples used equivalent genomic DNA input. Clones were sequenced by immunoSEQ multiplex PCR, and TCRdb holds only the in-frame ones, with some missing. The sample presents more than 35,000 clones, none singletons. V lost 2 bases and J lost 10, with 16 bases in between. Germline CDR1 SGDLS, CDR2 YYNGEE. CDR3 length: 15 amino acids.

Sequencing used peripheral blood mononuclear cells. This chain uses TRBV9 with TRBJ1-6; D is perhaps TRBD1 (6 bases). The clonotype comes from a person aged 18 to 70 in good health. CDR3 protein: CASSVTTGPSSPLHF. The DNA read from the CDR3 is TGTGCCAGCAGCGTGACGACAGGCCCAAGCTCACCC.